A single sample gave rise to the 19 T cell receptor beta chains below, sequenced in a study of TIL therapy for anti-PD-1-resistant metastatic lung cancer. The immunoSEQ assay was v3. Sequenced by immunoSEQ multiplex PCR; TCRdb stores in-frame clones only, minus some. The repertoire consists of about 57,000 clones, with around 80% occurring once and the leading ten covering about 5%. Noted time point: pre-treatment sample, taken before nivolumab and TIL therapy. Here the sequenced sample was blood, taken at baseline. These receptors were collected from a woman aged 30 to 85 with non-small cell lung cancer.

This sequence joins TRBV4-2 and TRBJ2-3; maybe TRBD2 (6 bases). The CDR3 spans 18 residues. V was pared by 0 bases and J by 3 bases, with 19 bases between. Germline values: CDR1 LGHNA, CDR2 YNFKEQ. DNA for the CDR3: TGTGCCAGCAGCCAAGAAGGAGGGGACCCTAGAGGGACAGATACGCAGTATTTT. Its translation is CASSQEGGDPRGTDTQYF.

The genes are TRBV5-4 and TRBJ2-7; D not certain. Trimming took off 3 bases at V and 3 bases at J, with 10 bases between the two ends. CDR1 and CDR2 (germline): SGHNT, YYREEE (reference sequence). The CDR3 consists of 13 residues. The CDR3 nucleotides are TGTGCCAGCAGCTCCCCCCGTAACTACGAGCAGTACTTC. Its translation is CASSSPRNYEQYF.

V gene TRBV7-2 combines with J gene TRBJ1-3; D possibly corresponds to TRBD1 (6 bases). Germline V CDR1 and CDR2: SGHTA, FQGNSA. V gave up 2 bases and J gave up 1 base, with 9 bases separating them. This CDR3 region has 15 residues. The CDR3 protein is CASSLNTGSGNTIYF. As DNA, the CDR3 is TGTGCCAGCAGCTTAAATACAGGGTCTGGAAACACCATATATTTT.

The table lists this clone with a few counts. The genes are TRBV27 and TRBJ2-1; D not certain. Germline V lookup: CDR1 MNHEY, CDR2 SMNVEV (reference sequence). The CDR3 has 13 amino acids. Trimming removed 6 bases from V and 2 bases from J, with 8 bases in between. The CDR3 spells CASSPTAYNEQFF. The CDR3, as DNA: TGTGCCAGCAGCCCCACAGCCTACAATGAGCAGTTCTTC.

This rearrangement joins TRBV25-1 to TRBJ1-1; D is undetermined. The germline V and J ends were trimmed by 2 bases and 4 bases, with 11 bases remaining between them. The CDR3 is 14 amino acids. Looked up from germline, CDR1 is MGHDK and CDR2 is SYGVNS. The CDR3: CASSEHEGTTEAFF. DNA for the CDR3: TGTGCCAGCAGTGAACATGAGGGAACCACTGAAGCTTTCTTT.

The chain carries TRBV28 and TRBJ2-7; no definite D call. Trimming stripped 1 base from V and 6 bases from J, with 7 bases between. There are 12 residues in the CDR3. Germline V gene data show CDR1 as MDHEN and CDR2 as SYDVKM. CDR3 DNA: TGTGCCAGCAGTTTATATAGTTTCGAGCAGTACTTC. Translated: CASSLYSFEQYF.

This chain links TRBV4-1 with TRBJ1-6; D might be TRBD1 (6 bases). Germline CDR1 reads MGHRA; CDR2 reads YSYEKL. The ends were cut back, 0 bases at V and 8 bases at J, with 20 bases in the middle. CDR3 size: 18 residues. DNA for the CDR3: TGCGCCAGCAGCCAAGATCGTGGGCAGGGCTCAGGGGATTCACCCCTCCACTTT. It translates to CASSQDRGQGSGDSPLHF.

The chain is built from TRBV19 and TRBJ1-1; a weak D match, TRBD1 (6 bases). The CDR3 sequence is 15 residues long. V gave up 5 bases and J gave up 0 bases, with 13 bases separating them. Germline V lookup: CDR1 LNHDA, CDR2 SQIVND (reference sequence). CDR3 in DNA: TGTGCCAGTAGTCCCGCGGGACAATTGAACACTGAAGCTTTCTTT. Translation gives CASSPAGQLNTEAFF.

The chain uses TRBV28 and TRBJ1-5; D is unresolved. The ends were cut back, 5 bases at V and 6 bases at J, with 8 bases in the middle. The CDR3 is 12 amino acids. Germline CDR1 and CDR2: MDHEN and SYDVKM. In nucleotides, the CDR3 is TGTGCCAGCAGTCTTAATGGTCAGCCCCAGCATTTT. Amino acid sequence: CASSLNGQPQHF.

CDR3 sequence (DNA): TGTGCCAGCAGCCAAGGAGGGTGGCAGACCTATGGCTACACCTTC. Its translation is CASSQGGWQTYGYTF. This sequence joins TRBV14 and TRBJ1-2; D is undetermined. CDR1 and CDR2 from the germline V gene are SGHDN and FVKESK. Between the trimmed V and J ends, which lost 1 base and 4 bases, there was a span of 13 bases. The CDR3 extends over 15 amino acids.

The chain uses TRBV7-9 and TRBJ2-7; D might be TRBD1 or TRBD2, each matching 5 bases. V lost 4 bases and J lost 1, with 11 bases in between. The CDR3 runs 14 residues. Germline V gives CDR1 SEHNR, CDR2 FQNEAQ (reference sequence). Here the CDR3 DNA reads TGTGCCAGCAGCTCATCCGGGACGTCCTACGAGCAGTACTTC. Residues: CASSSSGTSYEQYF.

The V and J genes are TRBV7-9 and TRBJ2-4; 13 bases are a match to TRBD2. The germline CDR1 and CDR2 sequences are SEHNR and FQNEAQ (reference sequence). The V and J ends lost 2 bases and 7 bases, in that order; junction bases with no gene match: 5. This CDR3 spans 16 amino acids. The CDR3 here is CASSLLGLAGDNIQYF. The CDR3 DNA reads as TGTGCCAGCAGCTTATTAGGACTAGCGGGAGACAACATTCAGTACTTC.

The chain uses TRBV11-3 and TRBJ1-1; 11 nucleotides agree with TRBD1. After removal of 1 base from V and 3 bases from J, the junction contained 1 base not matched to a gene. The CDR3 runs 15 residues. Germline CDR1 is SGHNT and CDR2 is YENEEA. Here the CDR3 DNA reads TGTGCCAGCAGCTTAGGGACAGGGGGCTACACTGAAGCTTTCTTT. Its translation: CASSLGTGGYTEAFF.

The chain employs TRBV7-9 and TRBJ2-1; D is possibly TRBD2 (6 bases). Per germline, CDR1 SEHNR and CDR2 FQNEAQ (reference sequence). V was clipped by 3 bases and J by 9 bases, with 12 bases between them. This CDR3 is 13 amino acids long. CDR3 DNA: TGTGCCAGCAGCTTGCCGGGAGAGGGTGAGCAGTTCTTC. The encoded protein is CASSLPGEGEQFF.

CDR3 protein: CASSQDFHQGVYYEQYF. CDR3 DNA: TGCGCCAGCAGCCAAGATTTCCACCAGGGAGTTTACTACGAGCAGTACTTC. V is TRBV4-1 and J is TRBJ2-7, with D tentatively TRBD1 or TRBD2 (5 bases each). The CDR3 covers 17 residues. CDR1 is MGHRA, CDR2 YSYEKL, per germline. Trimming stripped 0 bases from V and 3 bases from J, with 18 bases between.

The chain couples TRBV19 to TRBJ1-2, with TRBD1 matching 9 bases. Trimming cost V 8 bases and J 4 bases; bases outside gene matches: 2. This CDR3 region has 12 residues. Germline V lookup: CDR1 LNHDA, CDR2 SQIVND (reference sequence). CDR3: CASGGQGYGYTF. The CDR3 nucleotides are TGTGCCAGTGGGGGACAGGGCTATGGCTACACCTTC.

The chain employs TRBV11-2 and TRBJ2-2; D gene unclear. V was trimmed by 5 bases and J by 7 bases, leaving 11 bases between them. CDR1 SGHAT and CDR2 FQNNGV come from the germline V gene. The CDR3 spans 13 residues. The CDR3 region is CASSPRSGGELFF. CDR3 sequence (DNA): TGTGCCAGCAGCCCCCGCAGTGGCGGGGAGCTGTTTTTT.

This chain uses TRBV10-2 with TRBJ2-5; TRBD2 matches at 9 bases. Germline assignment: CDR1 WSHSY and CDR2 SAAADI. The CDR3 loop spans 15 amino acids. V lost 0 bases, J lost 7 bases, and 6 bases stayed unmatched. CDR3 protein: CASSESSGGRGTQYF. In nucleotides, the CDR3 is TGCGCCAGCAGTGAGTCTAGCGGGGGCCGGGGGACCCAGTACTTC.

The CDR3 DNA sequence: TGTGCCAGCAGTTTATCGGCTAGCGGAAGACTTTACAATGAGCAGTTCTTC. Its translation is CASSLSASGRLYNEQFF. The chain employs TRBV27 and TRBJ2-1; 7 bases line up with TRBD2. From germline, CDR1 is MNHEY and CDR2 SMNVEV (reference sequence). Trimming removed 0 bases from V and 4 bases from J; junction bases left unmatched: 9. This CDR3 has 17 amino acids.